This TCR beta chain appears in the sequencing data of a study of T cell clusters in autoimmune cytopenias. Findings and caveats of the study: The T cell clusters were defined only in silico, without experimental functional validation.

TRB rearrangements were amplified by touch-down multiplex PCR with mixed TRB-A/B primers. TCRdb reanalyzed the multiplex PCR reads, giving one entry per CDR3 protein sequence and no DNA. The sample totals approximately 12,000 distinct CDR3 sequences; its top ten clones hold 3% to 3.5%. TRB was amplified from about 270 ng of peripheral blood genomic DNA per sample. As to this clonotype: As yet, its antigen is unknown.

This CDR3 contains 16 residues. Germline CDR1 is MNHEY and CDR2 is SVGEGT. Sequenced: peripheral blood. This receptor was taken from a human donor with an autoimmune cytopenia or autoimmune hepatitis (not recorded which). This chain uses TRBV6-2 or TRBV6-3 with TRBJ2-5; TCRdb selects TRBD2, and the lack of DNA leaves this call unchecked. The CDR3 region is CASSYLPGSTQETQYF.